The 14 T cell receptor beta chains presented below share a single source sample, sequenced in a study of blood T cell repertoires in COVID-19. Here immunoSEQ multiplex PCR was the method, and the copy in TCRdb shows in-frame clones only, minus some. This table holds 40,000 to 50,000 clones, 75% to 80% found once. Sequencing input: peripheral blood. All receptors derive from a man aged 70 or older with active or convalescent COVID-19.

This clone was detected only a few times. CDR3 region: CASRVMDSGYGYTF. Written as DNA, the CDR3 is TGCGCCAGCAGGGTCATGGACTCTGGTTATGGCTACACCTTC. The chain links TRBV5-1 to TRBJ1-2; D gene ambiguous. This CDR3 is built from 14 residues. Trimming stripped 5 bases from V and 5 bases from J, with 16 bases between. Germline V gene data show CDR1 as SGHRS and CDR2 as YFSETQ.

The CDR3 sequence: CASSPARGGVTQYF. CDR3 nucleotides: TGTGCCAGCAGTCCCGCGCGGGGGGGCGTGACCCAGTACTTC. The chain links TRBV6-2 or TRBV6-3 to TRBJ2-5, with 9 bases identical to TRBD2. J gave up 7 bases and V 5 bases, and 8 bases lay outside the gene matches. The CDR3 contains 14 residues. CDR1 is MNHEY, CDR2 SVGEGT, per germline.

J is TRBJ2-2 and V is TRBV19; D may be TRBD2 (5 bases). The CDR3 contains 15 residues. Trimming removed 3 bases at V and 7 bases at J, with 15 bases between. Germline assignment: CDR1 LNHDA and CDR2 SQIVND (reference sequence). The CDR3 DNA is TGTGCCAGTAGTATTTCGTCCGCCGCGGGCGGGGAGCTGTTTTTT. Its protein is CASSISSAAGGELFF.

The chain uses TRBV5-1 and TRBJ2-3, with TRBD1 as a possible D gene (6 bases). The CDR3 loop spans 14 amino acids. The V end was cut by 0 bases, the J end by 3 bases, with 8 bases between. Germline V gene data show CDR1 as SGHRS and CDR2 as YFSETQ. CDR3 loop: CASSLAQGTDTQYF. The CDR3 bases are TGCGCCAGCAGCTTGGCTCAGGGGACAGATACGCAGTATTTT.

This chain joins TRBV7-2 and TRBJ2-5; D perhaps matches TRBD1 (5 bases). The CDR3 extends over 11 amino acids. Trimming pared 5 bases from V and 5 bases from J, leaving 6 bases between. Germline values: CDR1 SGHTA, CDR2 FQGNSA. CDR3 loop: CASSPGETQYF. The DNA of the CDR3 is TGTGCCAGCAGCCCAGGGGAGACCCAGTACTTC.

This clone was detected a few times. The CDR3 here is CAYTAVGGHGYTF. In DNA, the CDR3 is TGTGCCTACACCGCCGTGGGGGGGCATGGCTACACCTTC. This chain uses TRBV30 with TRBJ1-2; a weak D match, TRBD1 (6 bases). The germline CDR1 and CDR2 sequences are GTSNPN and SVGIG (reference sequence). The CDR3 runs 13 residues. Between the trimmed V and J ends, which lost 7 bases and 6 bases, there was a span of 18 bases.

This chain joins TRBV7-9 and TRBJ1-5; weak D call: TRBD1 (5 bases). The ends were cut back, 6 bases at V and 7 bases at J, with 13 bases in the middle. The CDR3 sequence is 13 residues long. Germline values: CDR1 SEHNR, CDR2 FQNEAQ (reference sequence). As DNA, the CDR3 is TGTGCCAGCAGGCGAGGGGAGGAGCAGCCCCAGCATTTT. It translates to CASRRGEEQPQHF.

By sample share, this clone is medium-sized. The CDR3 spells CASSEEGGRTGELFF. The CDR3 DNA reads TGTGCCAGCAGCGAGGAGGGGGGGCGGACCGGGGAGCTGTTTTTT. The chain employs TRBV5-4 and TRBJ2-2; D may be TRBD2 (7 bases). Trimming cost V 4 bases and J 5 bases, with 15 bases left between them. Per germline, CDR1 SGHNT and CDR2 YYREEE (reference sequence). The CDR3 extends over 15 amino acids.

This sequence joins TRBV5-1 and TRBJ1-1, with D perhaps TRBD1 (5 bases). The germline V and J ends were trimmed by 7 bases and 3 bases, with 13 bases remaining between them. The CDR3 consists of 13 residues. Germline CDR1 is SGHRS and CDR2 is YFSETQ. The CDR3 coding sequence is TGCGCCAGCGGAAACGGGGGGGACACTGAAGCTTTCTTT. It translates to CASGNGGDTEAFF.

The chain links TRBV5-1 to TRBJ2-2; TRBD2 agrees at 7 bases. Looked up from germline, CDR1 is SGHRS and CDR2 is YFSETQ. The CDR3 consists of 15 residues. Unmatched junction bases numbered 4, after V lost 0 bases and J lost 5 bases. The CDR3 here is CASSLGLADTGELFF. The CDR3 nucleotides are TGCGCCAGCAGCTTGGGACTAGCAGATACCGGGGAGCTGTTTTTT.

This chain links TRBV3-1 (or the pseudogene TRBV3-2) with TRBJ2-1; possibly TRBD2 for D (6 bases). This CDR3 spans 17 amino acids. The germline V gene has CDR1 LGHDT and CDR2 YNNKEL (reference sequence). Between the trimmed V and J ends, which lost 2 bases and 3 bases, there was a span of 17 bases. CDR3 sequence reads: CASSQPGRDGFYNEQFF. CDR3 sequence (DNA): TGTGCCAGCAGCCAACCCGGGCGGGACGGATTCTACAATGAGCAGTTCTTC.

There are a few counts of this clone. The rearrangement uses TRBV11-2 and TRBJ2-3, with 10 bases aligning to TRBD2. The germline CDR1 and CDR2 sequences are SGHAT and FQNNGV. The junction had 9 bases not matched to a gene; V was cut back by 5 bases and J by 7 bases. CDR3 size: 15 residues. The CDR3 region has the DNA TGTGCCAGCAGCCCAAGCGGGGGGGCAGGGTATACGCAGTATTTT. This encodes CASSPSGGAGYTQYF.

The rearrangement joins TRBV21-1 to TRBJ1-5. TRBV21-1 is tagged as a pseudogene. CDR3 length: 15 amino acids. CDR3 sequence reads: CASGEGDYSNQPQHF. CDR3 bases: TGTGCCAGCGGTGAGGGAGATTATAGCAATCAGCCCCAGCATTTT.

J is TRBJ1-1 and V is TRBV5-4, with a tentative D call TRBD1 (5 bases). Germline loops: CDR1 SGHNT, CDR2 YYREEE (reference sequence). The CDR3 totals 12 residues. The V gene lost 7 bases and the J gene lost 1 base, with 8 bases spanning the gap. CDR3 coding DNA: TGTGCCAGCGGTGACAGGAACACTGAAGCTTTCTTT. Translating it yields CASGDRNTEAFF. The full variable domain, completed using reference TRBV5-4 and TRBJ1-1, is ETGVTQSPTHLIKTRGQQVTLRCSSQSGHNTVSWYQQALGQGPQFIFQYYREEENGRGNFPPRFSGLQFPNYSSELNVNALELDDSALYLCASGDRNTEAFFGQGTRLTVV.